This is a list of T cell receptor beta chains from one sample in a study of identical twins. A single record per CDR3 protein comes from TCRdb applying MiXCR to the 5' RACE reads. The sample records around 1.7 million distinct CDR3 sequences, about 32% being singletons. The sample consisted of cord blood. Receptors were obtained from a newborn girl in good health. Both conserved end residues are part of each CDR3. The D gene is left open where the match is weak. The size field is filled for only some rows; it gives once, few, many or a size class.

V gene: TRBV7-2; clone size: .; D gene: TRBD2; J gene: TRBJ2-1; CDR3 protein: CASSPAGLPNNEQFF; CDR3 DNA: TGTGCCAGCAGCCCAGCGGGGCTCCCGAACAATGAGCAGTTCTTC
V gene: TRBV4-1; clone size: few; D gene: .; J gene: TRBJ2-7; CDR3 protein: CASSQVVGNLGHEQYF; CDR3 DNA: TGCGCCAGCAGCCAAGTAGTGGGGAACTTAGGCCACGAGCAGTACTTC
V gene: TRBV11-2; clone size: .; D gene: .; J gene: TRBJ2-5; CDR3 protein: CASSRSGQETQYF; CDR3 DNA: TGTGCCAGCAGCCGTAGCGGACAAGAGACCCAGTACTTC
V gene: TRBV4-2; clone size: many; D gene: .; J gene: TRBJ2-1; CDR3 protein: CASSPWTLNEQFF; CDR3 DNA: TGTGCCAGCAGCCCTTGGACTCTCAATGAGCAGTTCTTC
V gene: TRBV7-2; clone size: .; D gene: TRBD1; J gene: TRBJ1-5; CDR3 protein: CASSQGQEAQPQHF; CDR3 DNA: TGTGCCAGCAGCCAAGGACAGGAAGCTCAGCCCCAGCATTTT
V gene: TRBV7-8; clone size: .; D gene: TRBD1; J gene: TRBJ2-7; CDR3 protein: CASSFRDRTTYEQYF; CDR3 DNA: TGTGCCAGCAGCTTCCGGGACAGGACAACCTACGAGCAGTACTTC
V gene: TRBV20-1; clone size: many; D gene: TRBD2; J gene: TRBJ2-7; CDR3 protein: CSARRTSGSYEQYF; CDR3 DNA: TGCAGTGCTAGACGGACTAGCGGGAGTTACGAGCAGTACTTC
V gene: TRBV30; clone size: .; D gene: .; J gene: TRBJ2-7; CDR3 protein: CAWSASLAYHEQYF; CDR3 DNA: TGTGCCTGGAGTGCCAGCCTAGCTTACCACGAGCAGTACTTC
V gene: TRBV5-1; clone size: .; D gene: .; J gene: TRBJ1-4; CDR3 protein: CASSLGDFNEKLFF; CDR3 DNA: TGCGCCAGCAGCTTGGGTGACTTTAATGAAAAACTGTTTTTT
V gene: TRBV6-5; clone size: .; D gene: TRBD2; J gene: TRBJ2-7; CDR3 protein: CASRPELAGVYEQYF; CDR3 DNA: TGTGCCAGCAGGCCCGAACTAGCGGGGGTCTACGAGCAGTACTTC
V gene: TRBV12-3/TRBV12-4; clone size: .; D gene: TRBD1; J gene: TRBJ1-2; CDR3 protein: CASSRTTGDYGYTF; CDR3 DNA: TGTGCCAGCAGCCGGACGACAGGGGACTATGGCTACACCTTC
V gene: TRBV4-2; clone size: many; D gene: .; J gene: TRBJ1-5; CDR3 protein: CASSQDPGYSNQPQHF; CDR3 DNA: TGTGCCAGCAGCCAAGATCCAGGGTATAGCAATCAGCCCCAGCATTTT
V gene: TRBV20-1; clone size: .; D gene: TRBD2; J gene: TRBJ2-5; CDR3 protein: CSARSSGTTLSAQYF; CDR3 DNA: TGCAGTGCTCGATCATCCGGGACTACCCTTTCGGCCCAGTACTTC
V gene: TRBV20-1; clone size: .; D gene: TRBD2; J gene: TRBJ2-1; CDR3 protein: CSLRSSGRVLKEQFF; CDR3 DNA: TGCAGTCTAAGATCTAGCGGGAGGGTGTTGAAGGAGCAGTTCTTC
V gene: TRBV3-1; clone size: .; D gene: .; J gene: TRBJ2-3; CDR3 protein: CASSHSRPHTDTQYF; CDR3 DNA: TGTGCCAGCAGCCATTCTAGACCCCACACAGATACGCAGTATTTT
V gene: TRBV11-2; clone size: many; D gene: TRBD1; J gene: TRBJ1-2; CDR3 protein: CASSLGQGRGYTF; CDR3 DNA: TGTGCCAGCAGCTTAGGACAGGGTCGGGGCTACACCTTC
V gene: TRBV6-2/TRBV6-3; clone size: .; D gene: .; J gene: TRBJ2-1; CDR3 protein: CASSRMRLYNEQFF; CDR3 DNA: TGTGCCAGCAGCCGTATGAGGCTTTACAATGAGCAGTTCTTC
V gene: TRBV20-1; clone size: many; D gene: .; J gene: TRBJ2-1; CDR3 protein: CSASGSINEQFF; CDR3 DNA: TGCAGTGCTAGCGGGTCGATCAATGAGCAGTTCTTC
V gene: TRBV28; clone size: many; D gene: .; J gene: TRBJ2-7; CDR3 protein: CASSPSGRGYEQYF; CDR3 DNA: TGTGCCAGCAGTCCTAGTGGAAGGGGCTACGAGCAGTACTTC
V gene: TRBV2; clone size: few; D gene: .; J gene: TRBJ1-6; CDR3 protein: CASSYTASPLHF; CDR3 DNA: TGTGCCAGCAGTTACACAGCTTCACCCCTCCACTTT
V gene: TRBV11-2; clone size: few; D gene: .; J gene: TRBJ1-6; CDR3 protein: CASSQIQGNNSPLHF; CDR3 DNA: TGTGCCAGCAGCCAAATTCAGGGGAATAATTCACCCCTCCACTTT
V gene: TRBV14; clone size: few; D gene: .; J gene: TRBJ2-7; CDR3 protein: CASSQIGVYEQYF; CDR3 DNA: TGTGCCAGCAGCCAAATAGGTGTCTACGAGCAGTACTTC
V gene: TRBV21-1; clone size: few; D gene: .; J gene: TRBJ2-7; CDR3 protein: CASSKAREGISYEQYF; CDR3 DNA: TGTGCCAGCAGCAAAGCCCGGGAGGGGATCTCCTACGAGCAGTACTTC
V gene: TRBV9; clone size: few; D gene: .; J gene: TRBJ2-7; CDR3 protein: CASSVQSDTYEQYF; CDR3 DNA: TGTGCCAGCAGCGTACAATCGGACACCTACGAGCAGTACTTC
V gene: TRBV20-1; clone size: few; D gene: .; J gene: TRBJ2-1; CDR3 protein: CSARDQGSYNEQFF; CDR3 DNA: TGCAGTGCTAGAGATCAGGGCTCCTACAATGAGCAGTTCTTC
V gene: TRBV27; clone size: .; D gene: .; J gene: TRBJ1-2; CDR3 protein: CASSLRAGPYGYTF; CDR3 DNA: TGTGCCAGCAGTTTAAGGGCGGGGCCTTATGGCTACACCTTC
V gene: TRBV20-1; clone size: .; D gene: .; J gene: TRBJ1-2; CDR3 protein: CSARDGGGWYDYGYTF; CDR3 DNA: TGCAGTGCTAGAGATGGAGGGGGTTGGTACGACTATGGCTACACCTTC
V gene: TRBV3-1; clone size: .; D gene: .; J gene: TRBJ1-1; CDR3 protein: CASSQDWGTEAFF; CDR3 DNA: TGTGCCAGCAGCCAAGATTGGGGGACTGAAGCTTTCTTT
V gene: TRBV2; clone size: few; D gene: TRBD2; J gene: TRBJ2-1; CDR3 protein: CASSEDSGGTNEQFF; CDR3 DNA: TGTGCCAGCAGTGAAGATAGCGGGGGGACGAATGAGCAGTTCTTC
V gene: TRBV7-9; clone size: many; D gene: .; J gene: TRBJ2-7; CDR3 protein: CASSLFKEEQYF; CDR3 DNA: TGTGCCAGCAGCTTATTCAAAGAAGAACAGTACTTC
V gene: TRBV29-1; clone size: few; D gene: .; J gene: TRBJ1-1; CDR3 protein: CSVYREEAFF; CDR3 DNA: TGCAGCGTGTACAGGGAAGAAGCTTTCTTT
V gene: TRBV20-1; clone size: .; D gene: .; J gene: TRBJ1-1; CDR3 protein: CSARVTGRDTEAFF; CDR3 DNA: TGCAGTGCTAGGGTAACAGGGAGGGACACTGAAGCTTTCTTT
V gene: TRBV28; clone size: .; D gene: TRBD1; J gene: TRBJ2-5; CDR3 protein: CASSSRDRGILAVNRYNEQYF; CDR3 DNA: TGTGCCAGCAGTTCCCGGGACAGGGGGATACTAGCGGTAAATAGATACAATGAGCAGTACTTC
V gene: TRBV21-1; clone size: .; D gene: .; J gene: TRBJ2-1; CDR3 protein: CASSKGPGQGYNEQFF; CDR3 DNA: TGTGCCAGCAGCAAAGGTCCGGGACAGGGATACAATGAGCAGTTCTTC
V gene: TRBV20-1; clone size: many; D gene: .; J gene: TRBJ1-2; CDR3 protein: CSASPQSSNYGYTF; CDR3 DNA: TGCAGTGCTAGTCCCCAGAGCTCTAACTATGGCTACACCTTC
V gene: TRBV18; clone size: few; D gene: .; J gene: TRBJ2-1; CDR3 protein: CASSRIDVGFGNEQFF; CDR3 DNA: TGTGCCAGCTCCCGAATCGACGTAGGCTTCGGCAATGAGCAGTTCTTC
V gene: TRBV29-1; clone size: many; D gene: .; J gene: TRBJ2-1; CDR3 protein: CSVGRALTGAPLFGQFF; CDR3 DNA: TGCAGCGTTGGCAGGGCCCTCACGGGAGCCCCACTTTTCGGGCAGTTCTTC